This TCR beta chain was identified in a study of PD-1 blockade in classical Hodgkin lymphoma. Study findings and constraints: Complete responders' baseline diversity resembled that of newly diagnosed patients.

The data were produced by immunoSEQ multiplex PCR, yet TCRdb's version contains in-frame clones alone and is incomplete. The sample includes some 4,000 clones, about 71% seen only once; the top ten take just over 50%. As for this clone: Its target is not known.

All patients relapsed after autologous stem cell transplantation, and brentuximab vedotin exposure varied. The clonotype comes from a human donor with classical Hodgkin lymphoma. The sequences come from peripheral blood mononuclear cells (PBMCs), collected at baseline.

The CDR3, as DNA: TGTGCCAGCAGCCACCGGGACCCGCGCACAGATACGCAGTATTTT. Translation: CASSHRDPRTDTQYF. The rearrangement links TRBV7-2 to TRBJ2-3; either TRBD1 or TRBD2 may supply D (5 bases each). V lost 5 bases, J lost 1 base, and 13 bases lay in between. Germline loops: CDR1 SGHTA, CDR2 FQGNSA. This CDR3 is built from 15 residues.